This is a list of T cell receptor beta chains from one sample in a study of spatial heterogeneity in lung cancer. TCRdb passed the 5' RACE reads through MiXCR, listing each CDR3 protein once. The data show about 30,000 distinct CDR3 sequences, roughly 8% seen once. Specimen: PBMCs, collected at surgery. The receptors shown here come from a female donor with early-stage non-small cell lung cancer. CDR3s include the opening cysteine and the closing phenylalanine or tryptophan. D genes are given only for firm matches. Rows may omit the clone size; those that give it use once, few, many or a size class.

v_call,j_call,cdr3_length,clone_size,d_call,cdr3_aa,cdr3_nt
TRBV7-6,TRBJ1-1,15,many,NA,CASSLEGNMNTEAFF,TGTGCCAGCAGCTTAGAGGGCAACATGAACACTGAAGCTTTCTTT
TRBV18,TRBJ2-5,13,many,NA,CASSPFGRETQYF,TGTGCCAGCTCACCATTCGGTCGGGAGACCCAGTACTTC
TRBV29-1,TRBJ1-5,16,few,NA,CSVAFGASKSDQPQHF,TGCAGCGTTGCTTTTGGGGCCTCTAAGTCTGATCAGCCCCAGCATTTT
TRBV20-1,TRBJ1-2,13,many,NA,CSARWSQGIGYTF,TGCAGTGCTAGGTGGAGTCAGGGGATCGGCTACACCTTC
TRBV2,TRBJ2-7,10,many,NA,CASSFYEQYF,TGTGCCAGCTCCTTCTACGAGCAGTACTTC
TRBV7-9,TRBJ1-2,15,large,NA,CASNGGQRANYGYTF,TGTGCCAGCAACGGCGGACAGAGAGCTAACTATGGCTACACCTTC
TRBV7-9,TRBJ2-1,16,many,TRBD2,CASSLRAGGPYNEQFF,TGTGCCAGCAGCCTTCGAGCGGGAGGGCCCTACAATGAGCAGTTCTTC
TRBV7-9,TRBJ1-2,13,many,NA,CASSPTTAYGYTF,TGTGCCAGCAGCCCTACGACAGCCTATGGCTACACCTTC
TRBV19,TRBJ2-1,11,NA,NA,CASSIRGKEFF,TGTGCCAGTTCAATAAGGGGGAAAGAGTTCTTC
TRBV28,TRBJ2-7,14,NA,NA,CASREVFGGYEQYF,TGTGCCAGCAGGGAGGTATTCGGAGGTTACGAGCAGTACTTC